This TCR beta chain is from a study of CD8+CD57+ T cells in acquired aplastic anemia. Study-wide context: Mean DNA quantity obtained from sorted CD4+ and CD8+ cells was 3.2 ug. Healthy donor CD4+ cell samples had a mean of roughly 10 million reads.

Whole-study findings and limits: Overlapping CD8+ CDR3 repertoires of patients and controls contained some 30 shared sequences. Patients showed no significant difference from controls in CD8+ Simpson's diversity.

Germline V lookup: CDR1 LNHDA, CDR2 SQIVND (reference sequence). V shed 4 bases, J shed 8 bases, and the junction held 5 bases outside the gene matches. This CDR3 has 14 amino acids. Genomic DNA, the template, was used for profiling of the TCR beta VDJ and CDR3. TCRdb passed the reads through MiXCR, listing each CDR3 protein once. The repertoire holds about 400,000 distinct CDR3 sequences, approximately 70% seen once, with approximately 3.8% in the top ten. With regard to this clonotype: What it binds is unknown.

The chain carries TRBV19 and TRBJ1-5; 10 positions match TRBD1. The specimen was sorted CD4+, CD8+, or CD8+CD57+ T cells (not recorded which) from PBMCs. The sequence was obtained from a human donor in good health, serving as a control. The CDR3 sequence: CASSRTGGVEPQHF. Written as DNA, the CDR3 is TGTGCCAGTAGTAGGACAGGGGGTGTGGAGCCCCAGCATTTT.